These T cell receptor beta chains were read from a single sample in a study of CD8+CD57+ T cells in acquired aplastic anemia. TCRdb redid the calling of the reads with MiXCR, one entry per CDR3 protein. This table has 75,000 to 80,000 distinct CDR3 sequences, 70% appearing once. The sequencing sample was made of sorted CD4+, CD8+, or CD8+CD57+ T cells (not recorded which) from PBMCs. The receptors were sampled from a human donor with aplastic anemia. CDR3s include the opening cysteine and the closing phenylalanine or tryptophan. D genes are given only for firm matches. Clone size is stated in some rows and not others, as once, few, many or a class when expanded.

D | J | V | size | CDR3 | DNA
. | TRBJ2-1 | TRBV15 | . | CATSRERGSGNEQFF | TGTGCCACCAGCAGAGAGCGAGGGTCTGGCAATGAGCAGTTCTTC
. | TRBJ2-7 | TRBV4-3 | . | CASSQDPMLADRYEQYF | TGCGCCAGCAGCCAAGACCCGATGTTAGCGGATCGCTACGAGCAGTACTTC
. | TRBJ2-7 | TRBV4-1 | . | CASSQGDEQYF | TGCGCCAGCAGCCAAGGGGACGAGCAGTACTTC
. | TRBJ2-7 | TRBV2 | once | CARSEASGSYEQYF | TGTGCCAGGAGTGAAGCATCGGGATCCTACGAGCAGTACTTC
TRBD1 | TRBJ1-2 | TRBV5-6 | . | CASSTLPGTAYGYTF | TGTGCCAGCAGCACACTCCCCGGGACAGCTTATGGCTACACCTTC
. | TRBJ2-7 | TRBV10-3 | . | CAISQDSSYEQYF | TGTGCCATCAGCCAGGACAGCTCCTACGAGCAGTACTTC
. | TRBJ2-3 | TRBV15 | . | CATSRDLSDTQYF | TGTGCCACCAGCAGAGATCTCTCGGATACGCAGTATTTT
. | TRBJ2-5 | TRBV2 | . | CASRGGAQETQYF | TGTGCCAGCAGAGGGGGGGCCCAAGAGACCCAGTACTTC
. | TRBJ1-1 | TRBV20-1 | . | CSATRSMNTEAFF | TGCAGTGCTACGCGATCAATGAACACTGAAGCTTTCTTT
. | TRBJ1-2 | TRBV20-1 | . | CSATEGGLYGYTF | TGCAGTGCTACAGAGGGGGGTCTCTATGGCTACACCTTC
. | TRBJ2-7 | TRBV12-3/TRBV12-4 | many | CASSTGTGSYEQYF | TGTGCCAGCAGTACCGGGACTGGAAGCTACGAGCAGTACTTC
. | TRBJ1-4 | TRBV24-1 | . | CATGSYNEKLFF | TGTGCCACCGGGTCCTATAATGAAAAACTGTTTTTT
. | TRBJ1-6 | TRBV7-2 | once | CASTGLRGSPLHF | TGTGCCAGCACCGGCCTCCGGGGATCACCCCTCCACTTT
. | TRBJ1-1 | TRBV19 | . | CASSIARLNTEAFF | TGTGCCAGTAGTATAGCGCGACTGAACACTGAAGCTTTCTTT
. | TRBJ2-1 | TRBV7-9 | . | CASIYAGSWTFF | TGTGCCAGCATCTATGCAGGGTCCTGGACGTTCTTC
. | TRBJ2-7 | TRBV20-1 | . | CSARGGPGAGEQYF | TGCAGTGCTAGGGGTGGACCGGGGGCTGGGGAGCAGTACTTC
TRBD1 | TRBJ1-1 | TRBV19 | . | CASSKGQGREAFF | TGTGCCAGTAGTAAAGGACAGGGTCGGGAAGCTTTCTTT
. | TRBJ2-7 | TRBV19 | . | CASKVDRTGSEQYF | TGTGCCAGTAAAGTAGACCGGACGGGATCCGAGCAGTACTTC
. | TRBJ2-3 | TRBV4-1 | many | CASSQDPPGHITDTQYF | TGCGCCAGCAGCCAAGACCCCCCGGGACACATCACAGATACGCAGTATTTT
. | TRBJ2-1 | TRBV2 | . | CAIRRQTLGDEQFF | TGTGCCATCCGCCGTCAGACCTTGGGGGATGAGCAGTTCTTC
. | TRBJ2-1 | TRBV20-1 | few | CSASYNEQFF | TGCAGTGCTAGTTACAATGAGCAGTTCTTC
. | TRBJ1-1 | TRBV4-1 | few | CASSQTGTEAFF | TGCGCCAGCAGCCAGACGGGCACTGAAGCTTTCTTT
. | TRBJ1-5 | TRBV24-1 | few | CATSDLRGVPQHF | TGTGCCACCAGTGATTTGAGGGGGGTGCCCCAGCATTTT
. | TRBJ1-2 | TRBV20-1 | . | CSAWRATQGDYTF | TGCAGTGCTTGGAGGGCGACCCAAGGTGACTACACCTTC
. | TRBJ1-3 | TRBV12-3/TRBV12-4 | once | CASSRSSGNTIYF | TGTGCCAGCAGTAGAAGCTCTGGAAACACCATATATTTT
TRBD1 | TRBJ2-7 | TRBV7-4 | . | CASSPRDRGSEQYF | TGTGCCAGCAGTCCCCGGGACAGGGGATCCGAGCAGTACTTC
. | TRBJ1-3 | TRBV10-3 | . | CAISESTNSGNTIYF | TGTGCCATCAGTGAGTCGACTAACTCTGGAAACACCATATATTTT
. | TRBJ1-1 | TRBV25-1 | . | CASNRNTEAFF | TGTGCCAGTAACAGGAACACTGAAGCTTTCTTT
TRBD1 | TRBJ1-5 | TRBV2 | . | CASSERDRANQPQHF | TGTGCCAGCAGTGAAAGGGACAGGGCGAATCAGCCCCAGCATTTT
. | TRBJ2-7 | TRBV19 | few | CASNRAGYPYEQYF | TGTGCCAGTAACCGCGCGGGATATCCCTACGAGCAGTACTTC
TRBD2 | TRBJ2-1 | TRBV15 | . | CATSRERGLAGVSSYSEQFF | TGTGCCACCAGCAGAGAGAGGGGACTAGCGGGTGTTAGCTCCTACAGTGAGCAGTTCTTC
TRBD2 | TRBJ2-1 | TRBV29-1 | . | CSVGGMDNEQFF | TGCAGCGTGGGGGGGATGGACAATGAGCAGTTCTTC
TRBD2 | TRBJ2-7 | TRBV10-3 | . | CAIRDGLDRIYEQYF | TGTGCCATCAGAGATGGACTAGATCGCATATACGAGCAGTACTTC
TRBD1 | TRBJ1-1 | TRBV19 | . | CASSPGQGARDTEAFF | TGTGCCAGTAGTCCGGGACAGGGGGCAAGGGACACTGAAGCTTTCTTT
. | TRBJ2-1 | TRBV24-1 | . | CATSDSTKGVLEEQFF | TGTGCCACCAGTGATTCGACGAAGGGGGTACTTGAGGAGCAGTTCTTC
. | TRBJ1-1 | TRBV15 | . | CATSRPRGEEINTEAFF | TGTGCCACCAGCAGACCTAGGGGGGAGGAGATAAACACTGAAGCTTTCTTT
TRBD1 | TRBJ2-5 | TRBV7-9 | . | CASSSGQARGETQYF | TGTGCCAGCAGCTCGGGACAGGCTAGGGGAGAGACCCAGTACTTC
TRBD2 | TRBJ2-7 | TRBV4-3 | few | CASSPTSGRRHEQYF | TGCGCCAGCAGCCCGACTAGCGGGCGGAGACACGAGCAGTACTTC
TRBD1 | TRBJ2-7 | TRBV7-9 | . | CASGTGAYEQYF | TGTGCCAGTGGGACAGGGGCCTACGAGCAGTACTTC
. | TRBJ1-1 | TRBV7-9 | . | CASSLEGRVESEAFF | TGTGCCAGCAGCTTAGAAGGCAGGGTCGAATCTGAAGCTTTCTTT
TRBD2 | TRBJ2-7 | TRBV15 | once | CATSRVSGRAIEQYF | TGTGCCACCAGCAGAGTTAGCGGGAGAGCTATCGAGCAGTACTTC
TRBD1 | TRBJ1-4 | TRBV15 | many | CATRQDRGPGEKLFF | TGTGCCACCAGACAGGACAGGGGGCCTGGTGAAAAACTGTTTTTT
. | TRBJ2-7 | TRBV7-8 | . | CASSLEDYEQYF | TGTGCCAGCAGCTTAGAGGACTACGAGCAGTACTTC
. | TRBJ1-1 | TRBV5-4 | . | CASREDTEAFF | TGTGCCAGCAGGGAGGACACTGAAGCTTTCTTT
TRBD2 | TRBJ2-5 | TRBV2 | . | CASRLAGGQETQYF | TGTGCCAGCAGGTTAGCGGGGGGCCAAGAGACCCAGTACTTC
. | TRBJ1-2 | TRBV20-1 | . | CSARYLKGYTF | TGCAGTGCTAGATACTTGAAGGGCTACACCTTC
. | TRBJ1-4 | TRBV7-9 | . | CASSPDSNQKLFF | TGTGCCAGCAGTCCCGATAGTAATCAAAAACTGTTTTTT
. | TRBJ2-1 | TRBV15 | . | CATSDLDRGGDYNEQFF | TGTGCCACCAGCGACCTCGACAGGGGAGGGGATTACAATGAGCAGTTCTTC
TRBD2 | TRBJ2-5 | TRBV6-1 | . | CASSPGLTLGVTQYF | TGTGCCAGCAGTCCGGGACTAACACTCGGAGTGACCCAGTACTTC
. | TRBJ2-2 | TRBV2 | . | CASSERGLVSTGELFF | TGTGCCAGCAGTGAACGTGGACTTGTAAGCACCGGGGAGCTGTTTTTT
TRBD1 | TRBJ2-1 | TRBV20-1 | many | CSASPPGQGADEQFF | TGCAGTGCTAGCCCTCCGGGACAGGGGGCAGATGAGCAGTTCTTC
. | TRBJ2-7 | TRBV7-3 | . | CASSHGVSYEQYF | TGTGCCAGCAGCCACGGAGTCTCCTACGAGCAGTACTTC
TRBD1 | TRBJ1-1 | TRBV19 | . | CASSQTRQGGAFF | TGTGCCAGTAGTCAAACCAGACAGGGCGGCGCTTTCTTT
. | TRBJ2-5 | TRBV5-1 | . | CASSFGQYQETQYF | TGCGCCAGCAGCTTCGGGCAGTACCAAGAGACCCAGTACTTC
TRBD2 | TRBJ2-7 | TRBV10-3 | . | CAITTSGRAGEQYF | TGTGCCATCACCACTAGCGGGAGGGCGGGTGAGCAGTACTTC
. | TRBJ2-6 | TRBV20-1 | medium-sized | CSAPDDGANVLTF | TGCAGTGCCCCAGACGACGGGGCCAACGTCCTGACTTTC
. | TRBJ2-7 | TRBV20-1 | few | CSARDGGMAYEQYF | TGCAGTGCTAGAGACGGTGGGATGGCCTACGAGCAGTACTTC
. | TRBJ2-3 | TRBV20-1 | . | CSARVTDTQYF | TGCAGTGCTAGAGTCACAGATACGCAGTATTTT
. | TRBJ1-2 | TRBV11-2 | . | CASSPSGSPYGYTF | TGTGCCAGCAGCCCCTCGGGATCCCCTTATGGCTACACCTTC
TRBD2 | TRBJ2-1 | TRBV19 | . | CASSIGLAGVGEQFF | TGTGCCAGTAGTATTGGTCTAGCGGGAGTGGGTGAGCAGTTCTTC